This T cell receptor (beta chain) was observed in a study of T cell repertoires in cytomegalovirus infection. Study outcomes and limitations: Ex vivo, HLA-C-restricted CMV-specific TCR beta clonotypes prevailed over the rest of the response. There were carriers of CMV plus the relevant HLA, and cumulative public TCR beta family frequency identified them.

Turning to this clonotype: Its cognate antigen is unknown.

The ends were cut back, 0 bases at V and 4 bases at J, with 13 bases in the middle. The V gene's germline CDR1 is SGHDT and CDR2 YYEEEE. The CDR3 runs to 15 residues. TCRdb independently ran MiXCR on the reads; one entry per CDR3 protein. The table includes about 920,000 distinct CDR3 sequences, under 40% detected once. The J gene is TRBJ2-5, the V gene TRBV5-6; D gene unclear. The sample in question was cultured CD8+ T cells from PBMCs, obtained from culture after CMV antigen stimulation. This clonotype was obtained from a human donor in good health (CMV status not recorded). Some clones in this sample may be carry-over from other donors' samples. CDR3 bases: TGTGCCAGCAGCTTGGCAGGAGCTAGATCAGAGACCCAGTACTTC. Its protein product is CASSLAGARSETQYF.